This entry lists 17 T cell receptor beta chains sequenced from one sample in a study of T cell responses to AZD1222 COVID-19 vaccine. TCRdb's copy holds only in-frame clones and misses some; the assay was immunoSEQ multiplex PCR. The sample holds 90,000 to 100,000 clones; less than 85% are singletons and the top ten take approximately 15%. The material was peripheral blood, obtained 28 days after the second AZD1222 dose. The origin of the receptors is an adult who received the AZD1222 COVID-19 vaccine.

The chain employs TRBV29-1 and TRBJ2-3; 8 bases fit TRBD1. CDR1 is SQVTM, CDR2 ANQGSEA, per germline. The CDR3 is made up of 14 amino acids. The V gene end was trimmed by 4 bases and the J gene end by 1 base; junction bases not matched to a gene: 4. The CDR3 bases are TGCAGCGTTGCCAAGGACAGGGGCACAGATACGCAGTATTTT. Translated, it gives CSVAKDRGTDTQYF.

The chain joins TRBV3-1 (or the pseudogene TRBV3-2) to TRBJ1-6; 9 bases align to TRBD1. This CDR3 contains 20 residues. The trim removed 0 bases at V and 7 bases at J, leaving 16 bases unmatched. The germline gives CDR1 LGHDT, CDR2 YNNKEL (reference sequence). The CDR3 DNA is TGTGCCAGCAGCCAAGATGGGAGGACAGGGGCTAGCAGAATAAATTCACCCCTCCACTTT. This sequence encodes CASSQDGRTGASRINSPLHF.

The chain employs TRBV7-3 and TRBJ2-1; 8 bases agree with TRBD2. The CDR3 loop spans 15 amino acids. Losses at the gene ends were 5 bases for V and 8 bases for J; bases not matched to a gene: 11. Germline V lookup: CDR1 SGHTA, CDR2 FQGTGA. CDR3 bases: TGTGCCAGCAGCCGGGGCAGCGGGAGAGGATATGAGCAGTTCTTC. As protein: CASSRGSGRGYEQFF.

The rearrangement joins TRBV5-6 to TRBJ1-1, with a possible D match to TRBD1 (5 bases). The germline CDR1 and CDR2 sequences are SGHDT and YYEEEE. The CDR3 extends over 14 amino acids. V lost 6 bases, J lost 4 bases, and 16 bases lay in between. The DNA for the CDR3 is TGTGCCAGCACCAAAGACCCAGGGCCCACTGAAGCTTTCTTT. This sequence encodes CASTKDPGPTEAFF.

CDR3 nucleotides: TGTGCCAGAACCCGACTCCAGGGAGCGGGCGGGGAGCTGTTTTTT. Its protein is CARTRLQGAGGELFF. The V gene is TRBV2, the J gene TRBJ2-2, with a tentative D call TRBD2 (6 bases). The CDR3 has 15 residues. V lost 9 bases to trimming and J lost 7 bases, with 21 bases between them. The germline V gene has CDR1 SNHLY and CDR2 FYNNEI.

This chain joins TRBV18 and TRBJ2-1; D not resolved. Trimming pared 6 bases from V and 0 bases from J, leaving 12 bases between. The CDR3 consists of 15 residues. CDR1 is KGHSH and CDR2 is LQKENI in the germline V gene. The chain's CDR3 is CASSTGEDSYNEQFF. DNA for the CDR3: TGTGCCAGCTCTACCGGTGAGGACTCCTACAATGAGCAGTTCTTC. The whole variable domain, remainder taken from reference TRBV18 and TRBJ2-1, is NAGVMQNPRHLVRRRGQEARLRCSPMKGHSHVYWYRQLPEEGLKFMVYLQKENIIDESGMPKERFSAEFPKEGPSILRIQQVVRGDSAAYFCASSTGEDSYNEQFFGPGTRLTVL.

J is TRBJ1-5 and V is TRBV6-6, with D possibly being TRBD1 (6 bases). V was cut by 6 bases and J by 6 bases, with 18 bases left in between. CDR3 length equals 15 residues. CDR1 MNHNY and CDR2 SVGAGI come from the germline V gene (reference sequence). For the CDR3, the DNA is TGTGCCAGCAGCACTCTCACAGGGTCCCGTCAGCCCCAGCATTTT. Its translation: CASSTLTGSRQPQHF.

CDR3 DNA: TGTGCCAGCAGCTTAGTTACCGGGAAGCACGAGCAGTACTTC. Encoded protein: CASSLVTGKHEQYF. The genes are TRBV13 and TRBJ2-7, with D possibly matching TRBD2 (5 bases). This CDR3 contains 14 residues. V was trimmed by 1 base and J by 5 bases, leaving 12 bases between them. CDR1 is PRHDT, CDR2 FYEKMQ, per germline (reference sequence). Full variable domain (missing parts from reference TRBV13 and TRBJ2-7): AAGVIQSPRHLIKEKRETATLKCYPIPRHDTVYWYQQGPGQDPQFLISFYEKMQSDKGSIPDRFSAQQFSDYHSELNMSSLELGDSALYFCASSLVTGKHEQYFGPGTRLTVT.

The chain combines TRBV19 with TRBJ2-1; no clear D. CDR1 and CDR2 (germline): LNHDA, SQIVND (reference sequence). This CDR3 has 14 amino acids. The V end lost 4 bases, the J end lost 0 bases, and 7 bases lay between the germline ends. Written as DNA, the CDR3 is TGTGCCAGTAGTAACGGAGTCTCCTACAATGAGCAGTTCTTC. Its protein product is CASSNGVSYNEQFF.

The CDR3 nucleotides read TGTGCCAGCAGCAAGACCGCTGTCTTGAACACTGAAGCTTTCTTT. This encodes CASSKTAVLNTEAFF. The V and J genes are TRBV9 and TRBJ1-1, with D uncertain. The V gene's germline CDR1 is SGDLS and CDR2 YYNGEE. This CDR3 is 15 amino acids long. Trimming removed 4 bases from V and 0 bases from J, with 13 bases in between.

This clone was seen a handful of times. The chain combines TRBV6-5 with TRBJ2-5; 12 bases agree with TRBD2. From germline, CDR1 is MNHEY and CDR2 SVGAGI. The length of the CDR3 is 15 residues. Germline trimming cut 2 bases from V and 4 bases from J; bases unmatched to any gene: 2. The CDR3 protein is CASSYKGLAGETQYF. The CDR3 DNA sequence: TGTGCCAGCAGTTACAAGGGACTAGCGGGAGAGACCCAGTACTTC.

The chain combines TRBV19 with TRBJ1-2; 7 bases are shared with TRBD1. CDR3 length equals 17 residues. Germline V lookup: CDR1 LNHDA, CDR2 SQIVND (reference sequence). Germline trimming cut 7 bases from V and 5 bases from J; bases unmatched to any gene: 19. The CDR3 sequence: CASTDSPADRVRYGYTF. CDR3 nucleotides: TGTGCCAGTACCGATTCCCCGGCTGACAGGGTTCGATATGGCTACACCTTC.

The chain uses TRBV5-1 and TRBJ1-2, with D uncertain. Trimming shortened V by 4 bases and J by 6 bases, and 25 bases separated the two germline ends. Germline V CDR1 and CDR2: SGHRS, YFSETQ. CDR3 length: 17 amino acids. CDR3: CASSLDFGSMDWNGYTF. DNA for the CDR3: TGCGCCAGCAGCCTCGACTTCGGGAGTATGGATTGGAATGGCTACACCTTC.

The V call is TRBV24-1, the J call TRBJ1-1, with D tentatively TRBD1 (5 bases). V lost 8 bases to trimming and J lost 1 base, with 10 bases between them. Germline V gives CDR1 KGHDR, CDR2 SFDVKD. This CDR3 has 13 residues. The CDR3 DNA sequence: TGTGCCACCACCCTTGGACAGAACACTGAAGCTTTCTTT. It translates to CATTLGQNTEAFF.

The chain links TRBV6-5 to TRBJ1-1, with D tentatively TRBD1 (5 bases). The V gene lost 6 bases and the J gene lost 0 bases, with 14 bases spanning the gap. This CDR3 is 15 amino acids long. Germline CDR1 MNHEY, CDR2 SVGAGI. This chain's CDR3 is CASRNRGSLNTEAFF. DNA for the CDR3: TGTGCCAGCAGAAACCGGGGGTCCTTGAACACTGAAGCTTTCTTT.

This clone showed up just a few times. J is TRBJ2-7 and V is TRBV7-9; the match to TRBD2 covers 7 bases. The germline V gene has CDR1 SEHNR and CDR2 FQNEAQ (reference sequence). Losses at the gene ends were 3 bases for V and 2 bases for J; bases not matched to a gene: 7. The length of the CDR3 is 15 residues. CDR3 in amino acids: CASSFGTSETYEQYF. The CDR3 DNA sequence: TGTGCCAGCAGCTTCGGCACTAGCGAGACCTACGAGCAGTACTTC.

The CDR3, as DNA: TGTGCCAGCAGTTTATCCACGACAGTCGGGGTTGGTGGCTACACCTTC. Translating gives CASSLSTTVGVGGYTF. V is TRBV27 and J is TRBJ1-2; possible D gene TRBD1, 5 bases. The germline gives CDR1 MNHEY, CDR2 SMNVEV (reference sequence). The CDR3 spans 16 residues. Between the trimmed V and J ends, which lost 0 bases and 7 bases, there was a span of 18 bases.